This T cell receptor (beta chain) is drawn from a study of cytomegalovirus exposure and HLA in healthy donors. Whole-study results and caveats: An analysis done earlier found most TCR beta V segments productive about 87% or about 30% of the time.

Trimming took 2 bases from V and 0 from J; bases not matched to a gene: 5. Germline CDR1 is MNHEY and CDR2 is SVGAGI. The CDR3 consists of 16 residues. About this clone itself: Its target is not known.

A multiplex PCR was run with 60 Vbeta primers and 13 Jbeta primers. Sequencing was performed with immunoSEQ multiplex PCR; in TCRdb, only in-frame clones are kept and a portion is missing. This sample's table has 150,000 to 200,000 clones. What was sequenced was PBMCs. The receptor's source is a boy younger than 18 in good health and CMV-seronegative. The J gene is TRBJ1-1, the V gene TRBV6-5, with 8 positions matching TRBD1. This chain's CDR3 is CASSYGTGFMNTEAFF. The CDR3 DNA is TGTGCCAGCAGTTACGGGACAGGTTTCATGAACACTGAAGCTTTCTTT.